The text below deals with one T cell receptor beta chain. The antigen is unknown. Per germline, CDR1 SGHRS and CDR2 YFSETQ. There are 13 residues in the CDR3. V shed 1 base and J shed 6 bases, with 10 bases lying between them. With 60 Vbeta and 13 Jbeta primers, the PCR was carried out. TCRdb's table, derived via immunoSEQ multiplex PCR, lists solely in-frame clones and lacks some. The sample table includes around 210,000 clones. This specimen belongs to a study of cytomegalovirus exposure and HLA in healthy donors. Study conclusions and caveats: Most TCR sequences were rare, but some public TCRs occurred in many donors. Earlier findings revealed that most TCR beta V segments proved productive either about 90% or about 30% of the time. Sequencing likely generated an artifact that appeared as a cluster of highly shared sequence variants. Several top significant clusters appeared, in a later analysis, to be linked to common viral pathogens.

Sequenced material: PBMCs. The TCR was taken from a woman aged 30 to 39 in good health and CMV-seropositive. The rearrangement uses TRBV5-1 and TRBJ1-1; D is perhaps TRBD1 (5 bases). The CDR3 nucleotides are TGCGCCAGCAGCTTGTATGGGGCCGCTGAAGCTTTCTTT. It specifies CASSLYGAAEAFF.